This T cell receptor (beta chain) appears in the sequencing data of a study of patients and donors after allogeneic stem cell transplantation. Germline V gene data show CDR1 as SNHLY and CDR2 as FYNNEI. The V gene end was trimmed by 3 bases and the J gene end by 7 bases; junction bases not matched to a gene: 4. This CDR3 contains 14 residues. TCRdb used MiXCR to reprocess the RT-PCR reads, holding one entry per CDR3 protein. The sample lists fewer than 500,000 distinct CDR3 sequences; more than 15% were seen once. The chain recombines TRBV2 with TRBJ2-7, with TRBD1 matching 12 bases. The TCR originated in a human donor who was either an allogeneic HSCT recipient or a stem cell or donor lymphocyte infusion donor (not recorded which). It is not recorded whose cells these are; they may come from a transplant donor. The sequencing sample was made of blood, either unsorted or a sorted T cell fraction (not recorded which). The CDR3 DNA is TGTGCCAGCAGTGAGGGGACAGGGGGCTCGGAGCAGTACTTC. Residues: CASSEGTGGSEQYF.